This T cell receptor (beta chain) appears in the sequencing data of a study of molecular identifiers for immune sequencing clone quantification. For bulk TCR libraries, previously described methods and listed TCR primers were used. TCRdb passed the PCR reads through MiXCR, listing each CDR3 protein once. The sample has some 91,000 distinct CDR3 sequences; 24% are singletons. This clonotype was seen ten or more times. This CDR3 has 12 residues. Germline CDR1 is MNHEY and CDR2 is SVGEGT. V was pared by 6 bases and J by 5 bases, with 7 bases between. The TCR sequence derives from a human donor in good health. Some libraries in this study had Jurkat cell RNA spiked in. This chain uses TRBV6-2 or TRBV6-3 with TRBJ2-2; maybe TRBD1 (6 bases). Sequencing input: naive CD8+ T cells from blood, with Jurkat cell RNA spiked in. As to subset: FACS-sorted CD8+CD4-CCR7+CD45RA+ naive T cells. CDR3 coding DNA: TGTGCCAGCAGCAGGGGTACCGGGGAGCTGTTTTTT. Translating gives CASSRGTGELFF.